Reported below is one T cell receptor (beta chain). Antigen unknown. Using a J-beta primer mix together with a sample-barcoded 5' primer, a second PCR was run for roughly 6 to 12 cycles. Using its own MiXCR run on the 5' RACE reads, TCRdb lists one record per CDR3 protein. Among around 1,500,000 distinct CDR3 sequences listed, roughly 40% were seen once. The data are from a study of blood T cells in healthy people across ages. Study findings and constraints: Higher diversity and more naive CD4+ cells were features of long-lived donors, compared to aged donors. A roughly linear fall in TCR beta diversity per million T cells was seen with increasing age.

Germline CDR1 reads SQVTM; CDR2 reads ANQGSEA. The CDR3 loop spans 12 amino acids. V was pared by 6 bases and J by 3 bases, with 12 bases between. The receptor's source is a woman under 30 in good health. The specimen was blood. The gene calls are TRBV29-1 and TRBJ2-7; perhaps TRBD1 as D (6 bases). The CDR3 bases are TGCAGCGTAATAGGACAGAACTACGAGCAGTACTTC. It specifies CSVIGQNYEQYF.